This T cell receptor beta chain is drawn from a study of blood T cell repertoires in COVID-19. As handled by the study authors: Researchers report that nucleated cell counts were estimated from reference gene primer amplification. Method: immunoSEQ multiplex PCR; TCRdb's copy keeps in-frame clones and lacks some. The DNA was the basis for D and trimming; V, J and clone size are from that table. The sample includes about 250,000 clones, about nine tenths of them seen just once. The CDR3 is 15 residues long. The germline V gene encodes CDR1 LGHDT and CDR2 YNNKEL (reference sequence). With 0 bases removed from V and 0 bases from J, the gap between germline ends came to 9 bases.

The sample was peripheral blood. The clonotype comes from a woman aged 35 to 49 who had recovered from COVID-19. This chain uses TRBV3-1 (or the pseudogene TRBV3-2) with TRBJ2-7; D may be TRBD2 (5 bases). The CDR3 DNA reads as TGTGCCAGCAGCCAAGATACGGACTCCTCCTACGAGCAGTACTTC. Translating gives CASSQDTDSSYEQYF.